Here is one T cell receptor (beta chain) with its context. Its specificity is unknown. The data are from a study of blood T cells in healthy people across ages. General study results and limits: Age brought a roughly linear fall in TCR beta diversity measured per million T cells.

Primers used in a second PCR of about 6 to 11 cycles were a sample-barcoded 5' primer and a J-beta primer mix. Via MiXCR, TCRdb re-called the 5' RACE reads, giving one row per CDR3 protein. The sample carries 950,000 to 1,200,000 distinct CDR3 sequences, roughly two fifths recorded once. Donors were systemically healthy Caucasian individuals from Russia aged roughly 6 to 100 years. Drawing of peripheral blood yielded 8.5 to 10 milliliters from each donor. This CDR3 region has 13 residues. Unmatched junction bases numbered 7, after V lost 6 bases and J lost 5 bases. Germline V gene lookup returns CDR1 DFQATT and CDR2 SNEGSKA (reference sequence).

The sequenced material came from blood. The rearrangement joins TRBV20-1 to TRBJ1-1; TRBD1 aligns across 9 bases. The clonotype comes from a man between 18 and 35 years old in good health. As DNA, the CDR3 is TGCAGTGCCATAGGACAGGGGAGGACTGAAGCTTTCTTT. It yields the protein CSAIGQGRTEAFF.